A single sample is the source of the 23 T cell receptor beta chains below, sequenced in a study of T cells in Graves' hyperthyroidism and ophthalmopathy. Using RNA transcripts as the source, TCR beta CDR3 regions were amplified. An initial round of RT-PCR targeting the TCR CDR3 relied on the HTBI primer set. One entry per CDR3 protein, called by TCRdb with MiXCR from the multiplex PCR reads. The sample holds around 370,000 distinct CDR3 sequences; around 18% are singletons and the top ten take roughly two fifths. Sequencing was done on a sample of blood. All receptors come from a man aged 18 to 35 with Graves' ophthalmopathy.

The chain employs TRBV2 and TRBJ1-6; 8 nucleotides match TRBD1. V dropped 8 bases and J dropped 2; count of bases not matched to a gene: 8. This CDR3 has 16 residues. The V gene's germline CDR1 is SNHLY and CDR2 FYNNEI. CDR3 sequence: CASSPQGAAYNSPLHF. The DNA for the CDR3 is TGTGCCAGCTCACCTCAGGGGGCAGCCTATAATTCACCCCTCCACTTT.

The rearrangement uses TRBV4-1 and TRBJ2-1, with D unclear. Germline CDR1 is MGHRA and CDR2 is YSYEKL. The length of the CDR3 is 15 residues. V was cut by 0 bases and J by 3 bases, with 9 bases left in between. CDR3 protein: CASSQDVGFYNEQFF. The CDR3 DNA reads TGCGCCAGCAGCCAAGATGTGGGATTCTACAATGAGCAGTTCTTC.

Ten or more counts support this clonotype. The chain recombines TRBV6-2 or TRBV6-3 with TRBJ1-1; 10 bases match TRBD1. The CDR3 extends over 15 amino acids. J lost 3 bases, V lost 6 bases, and 7 bases had no gene match. Germline CDR1 and CDR2: MNHEY and SVGEGT. For the CDR3, the DNA is TGTGCCAGCAGGCCCTCCGGGACAGGGGACACTGAAGCTTTCTTT. As protein: CASRPSGTGDTEAFF.

The chain carries TRBV28 and TRBJ1-1; D is undetermined. CDR1 is MDHEN, CDR2 SYDVKM, per germline. The CDR3 loop spans 13 amino acids. The V and J ends lost 3 bases and 4 bases respectively, with 9 bases between them. The CDR3 DNA reads TGTGCCAGCAGTTTCATGGAGTTCACTGAAGCTTTCTTT. Its protein is CASSFMEFTEAFF.

This clonotype was seen many times. The chain joins TRBV3-1 to TRBJ2-7; TRBD2 agrees at 11 bases. Germline CDR1 reads LGHDT; CDR2 reads YNNKEL (reference sequence). The CDR3 covers 16 residues. The V and J ends lost 4 bases and 0 bases, in that order; junction bases with no gene match: 5. CDR3 protein: CASSRSSGGLSYEQYF. As DNA, the CDR3 is TGTGCCAGCAGCCGTTCTAGCGGGGGGCTCTCCTACGAGCAGTACTTC.

The sample holds many counts of this clonotype. This sequence joins TRBV13 and TRBJ1-1; D is undetermined. This CDR3 has 12 amino acids. Trimming took 10 bases from V and 4 from J, leaving 13 bases between them. CDR1 and CDR2 from the germline V gene are PRHDT and FYEKMQ (reference sequence). CDR3 residues: CATGKGSTEAFF. The DNA of the CDR3 is TGTGCCACCGGGAAGGGCAGCACTGAAGCTTTCTTT.

The V and J genes are TRBV7-9 and TRBJ2-5; 15 bases are a match to TRBD2. The CDR3 is 18 residues long. Trimming at V came to 5 bases and at J to 0 bases, leaving 7 bases not matched to a gene. CDR1 is SEHNR, CDR2 FQNEAQ, per germline (reference sequence). Here the CDR3 DNA reads TGTGCCAGCAGCGAAACCGGGACTAGCGGGGGGTACCAAGAGACCCAGTACTTC. It is translated as CASSETGTSGGYQETQYF.

A word on this clonotype: A junction end diverges from the germline sequence, so it may reflect a read error. The chain couples TRBV4-1 to TRBJ2-1; D perhaps matches TRBD1 (5 bases). The CDR3 has 13 residues. Germline loops: CDR1 MGHRA, CDR2 YSYEKL. For the CDR3, the DNA is TGTGCCAGCAGCCCCTGGGGCCCGTATGAGCAGTTCTTC. Its protein product is CASSPWGPYEQFF.

The J gene is TRBJ1-5, the V gene TRBV19; 7 nucleotides line up with TRBD1. The CDR3 spans 16 residues. Germline CDR1 reads LNHDA; CDR2 reads SQIVND (reference sequence). After removal of 2 bases from V and 2 bases from J, the junction contained 6 bases not matched to a gene. CDR3 sequence (DNA): TGTGCCAGTAGTATAACTCGGCAGGGGGGCAATCAGCCCCAGCATTTT. This translates into CASSITRQGGNQPQHF.

This chain connects TRBV10-3 to TRBJ1-5; D is ambiguous. Trimming took 0 bases from V and 5 from J, leaving 11 bases between them. Germline-derived CDR1 and CDR2 are ENHRY and SYGVKD. The CDR3 runs to 15 residues. The CDR3 DNA is TGTGCCATCAGTGAGTCAGCGTCAGCTTATCAGCCCCAGCATTTT. Amino acid sequence: CAISESASAYQPQHF.

This chain links TRBV19 with TRBJ1-5, with D unclear. The germline V and J ends were trimmed by 4 bases and 7 bases, with 8 bases remaining between them. In germline, CDR1 is LNHDA, CDR2 SQIVND (reference sequence). CDR3 length: 12 amino acids. The CDR3 nucleotides read TGTGCCAGTAGTAGGGTGGGACAGCCCCAGCATTTT. Translated: CASSRVGQPQHF.

The CDR3 region has the DNA TGCGCCAGCAGCCCCAGCGGGACAGGGGGCTCCTACGAGCAGTACTTC. This encodes CASSPSGTGGSYEQYF. This chain joins TRBV4-1 and TRBJ2-7; the match to TRBD1 covers 11 bases. Germline values: CDR1 MGHRA, CDR2 YSYEKL. Trimming cost V 4 bases and J 0 bases; bases outside gene matches: 5. The CDR3 has 16 residues.

This clonotype showed up many times. The gene calls are TRBV20-1 and TRBJ2-3; D may be TRBD2 (5 bases). The CDR3 has 12 residues. Germline V gives CDR1 DFQATT, CDR2 SNEGSKA (reference sequence). The V and J ends lost 3 bases and 4 bases respectively, with 8 bases between them. This chain's CDR3 is CSASHGADTQYF. The DNA for the CDR3 is TGCAGTGCTAGTCACGGGGCAGATACGCAGTATTTT.

This chain connects TRBV18 to TRBJ1-6; 10 bases are a match to TRBD1. The CDR3 contains 16 residues. Trimming removed 3 bases from V and 9 bases from J; junction bases left unmatched: 8. CDR1 and CDR2 from the germline V gene are KGHSH and LQKENI. The CDR3, as DNA: TGTGCCAGCTCACCGCCGGGACAGGGGCTAGTTTCACCCCTCCACTTT. Its translation: CASSPPGQGLVSPLHF.

This clonotype was observed at least ten times. CDR3 sequence: CASSLPQGGEAFF. CDR3 bases: TGCGCCAGCAGCTTGCCGCAGGGGGGTGAAGCTTTCTTT. This chain links TRBV5-1 with TRBJ1-1; 7 bases are shared with TRBD1. Looked up from germline, CDR1 is SGHRS and CDR2 is YFSETQ. After removal of 1 base from V and 7 bases from J, the junction contained 4 bases not matched to a gene. This CDR3 contains 13 residues.

The sample holds a few counts of this clonotype. The rearrangement links TRBV14 to TRBJ2-5; D is unclear. The V and J ends lost 1 base and 5 bases respectively, with 11 bases between them. This CDR3 region has 14 residues. Germline V lookup: CDR1 SGHDN, CDR2 FVKESK. The CDR3, as DNA: TGTGCCAGCAGCCAAGGGGGAACCGCGGAGACCCAGTACTTC. It encodes CASSQGGTAETQYF.

In this sample, this clonotype turned up many times. The rearrangement joins TRBV28 to TRBJ2-1, with TRBD2 identical over 9 bases. Germline loops: CDR1 MDHEN, CDR2 SYDVKM. The CDR3 extends over 15 amino acids. J was trimmed by 3 bases and V by 4 bases; bases with no gene match: 4. The CDR3 sequence is CASSSAGGHYNEQFF. DNA for the CDR3: TGTGCCAGCAGTTCAGCGGGGGGCCACTACAATGAGCAGTTCTTC.

The table lists this clonotype with a count of one. The chain recombines TRBV5-1 with TRBJ1-6; 11 positions agree with TRBD1. V shed 0 bases and J 10 bases; nucleotides not matched to a gene: 3. The germline CDR1 and CDR2 sequences are SGHRS and YFSETQ. This CDR3 comprises 15 residues. DNA of the CDR3: TGCGCCAGCAGCTTGGAGGGACAGGGGGGATCACCCCTCCACTTT. Translated, it gives CASSLEGQGGSPLHF.

In this sample, this clonotype turned up once. The junction departs from germline at one end; a sequencing error may be responsible. The rearrangement uses TRBV7-3 and TRBJ2-5; a weak D match, TRBD2 (7 bases). Germline-derived CDR1 and CDR2 are SGHTA and FQGTGA. This CDR3 spans 15 amino acids. CDR3 nucleotides: TGCGCCAGCAGCCAAGCGGGACAACGGACAGAGACCCAGTACTTC. It codes for CASSQAGQRTETQYF.

For this clonotype: It may be a read error: a sequence one base away is much more abundant. V gene TRBV7-3 combines with J gene TRBJ2-3; 9 nucleotides agree with TRBD2. This CDR3 is 16 amino acids long. CDR1 and CDR2 (germline): SGHTA, FQGTGA. After removal of 2 bases from V and 4 bases from J, the junction contained 7 bases not matched to a gene. The CDR3: CASSLEAGGPADTQYF. The CDR3 DNA is TGTGCCAGCAGCTTAGAAGCGGGGGGCCCTGCAGATACGCAGTATTTT.

V usage is TRBV10-3 and J usage is TRBJ1-5; D might be TRBD1 (5 bases). The germline CDR1 and CDR2 sequences are ENHRY and SYGVKD. The CDR3 sequence is 15 residues long. The V end lost 6 bases, the J end lost 6 bases, and 18 bases lay between the germline ends. The CDR3 region is CAISQSGRSGQPQHF. Here the CDR3 DNA reads TGTGCCATCAGCCAATCGGGACGTTCAGGTCAGCCCCAGCATTTT.

The gene calls are TRBV12-3 or TRBV12-4 and TRBJ2-5; D is unclear. V was trimmed by 3 bases and J by 7 bases, leaving 12 bases between them. This CDR3 comprises 13 residues. This chain's CDR3 is CASSLKERWTQYF. The CDR3 coding sequence is TGTGCCAGCAGTTTGAAGGAGCGATGGACCCAGTACTTC.

This clonotype turned up a few times. J is TRBJ1-4 and V is TRBV12-3 or TRBV12-4; 8 bases are shared with TRBD1. V lost 5 bases and J lost 7; bases outside the gene matches: 9. The CDR3 loop spans 15 amino acids. The CDR3 region has the DNA TGTGCCAGCAGTCCCCAGCAGGGGGCGGCTGAAAAACTGTTTTTT. Translation gives CASSPQQGAAEKLFF.